The 5 T cell receptor beta chains presented below share a single source sample, sequenced in a study of blood T cell repertoires in COVID-19. TCRdb's copy holds only in-frame clones and misses some; the assay was immunoSEQ multiplex PCR. The table includes 140,000 to 150,000 clones, over 80% detected once. The sequenced material came from peripheral blood. The receptors derive from a man older than 75 with acute or convalescent COVID-19.

The chain joins TRBV14 to TRBJ2-1; 12 bases are a match to TRBD2. The length of the CDR3 is 16 residues. The V and J ends lost 3 bases and 1 base, in that order; junction bases with no gene match: 1. CDR1 SGHDN and CDR2 FVKESK come from the germline V gene. The CDR3 spells CASSHLAGGSYNEQFF. The CDR3 DNA follows: TGTGCCAGCAGCCATCTAGCGGGAGGGTCCTACAATGAGCAGTTCTTC.

V is TRBV24-1 and J is TRBJ2-3, with a weak D call TRBD1 (6 bases). Germline lookup yields CDR1 KGHDR and CDR2 SFDVKD. The V end was cut by 4 bases, the J end by 3 bases, with 22 bases between. CDR3 length: 18 amino acids. The CDR3 DNA is TGTGCCACCAGTGACTCCTCGAGGGTACAGGGTTATACAGATACGCAGTATTTT. Translation gives CATSDSSRVQGYTDTQYF.

V is TRBV28 and J is TRBJ1-2; no clear D. Trimming took off 5 bases at V and 2 bases at J, with 12 bases between the two ends. The CDR3 sequence is 14 residues long. Germline V CDR1 and CDR2: MDHEN, SYDVKM. The CDR3 DNA follows: TGTGCCAGCAGTATCGGACTGAAAAACTATGGCTACACCTTC. This translates into CASSIGLKNYGYTF.

V usage is TRBV6-5 and J usage is TRBJ1-2, with 12 bases lining up with TRBD1. J gave up 6 bases and V 5 bases, and 7 bases lay outside the gene matches. This CDR3 is built from 15 residues. Germline CDR1 and CDR2: MNHEY and SVGAGI. CDR3 residues: CASSPQGTGGDGYTF. In DNA form, the CDR3 reads TGTGCCAGCAGTCCACAGGGGACAGGGGGCGATGGCTACACCTTC.

The chain joins TRBV7-2 to TRBJ2-2; TRBD1 agrees at 7 bases. The J segment lost 4 bases and the V segment lost 5 bases, leaving 4 bases of the junction unmatched. The CDR3 covers 14 residues. Looked up from germline, CDR1 is SGHTA and CDR2 is FQGNSA. The CDR3 sequence is CASSRGQFTGELFF. The CDR3 nucleotides read TGTGCCAGCAGCAGGGGGCAGTTCACCGGGGAGCTGTTTTTT.